The 11 T cell receptor beta chains below come from one sample, sequenced in a study of blood T cells in healthy people across ages. The authors ran a second PCR of roughly 6 to 11 cycles using a sample-barcoded 5' primer and a J-beta primer mix. TCRdb passed the 5' RACE reads through MiXCR, listing each CDR3 protein once. This table has 1.5 million to 2 million distinct CDR3 sequences, 28% appearing once. Specimen: blood. The receptors come from a woman in her thirties in good health.

A few counts support this clonotype. The chain is built from TRBV4-1 and TRBJ2-1; D is possibly TRBD2 (6 bases). V was pared by 4 bases and J by 7 bases, with 17 bases between. This CDR3 is built from 15 residues. Germline V gene data show CDR1 as MGHRA and CDR2 as YSYEKL. The CDR3 nucleotides read TGCGCCAGCAGCCTCGTTGGGGCTAGCGCAAATGAGCAGTTCTTC. Translating it yields CASSLVGASANEQFF.

This clonotype was counted many times. The chain couples TRBV4-1 to TRBJ2-7, with TRBD2 matching over 12 bases. The CDR3 is 14 residues long. Germline lookup yields CDR1 MGHRA and CDR2 YSYEKL. V shed 5 bases and J 2 bases; nucleotides not matched to a gene: 1. For the CDR3, the DNA is TGCGCCAGCAGCGGACTAGCGGGGACCTACGAGCAGTACTTC. Its protein is CASSGLAGTYEQYF.

This clonotype was found a few times. This rearrangement joins TRBV2 to TRBJ2-1; 7 bases are a match to TRBD1. Unmatched junction bases numbered 14, after V lost 5 bases and J lost 7 bases. The CDR3 totals 16 residues. Germline V gene data show CDR1 as SNHLY and CDR2 as FYNNEI. CDR3 sequence: CASSKGLGRGSNEQFF. CDR3 nucleotides: TGTGCCAGCAGTAAAGGGTTAGGCAGGGGGTCAAATGAGCAGTTCTTC.

V is TRBV12-3 or TRBV12-4 and J is TRBJ2-6, with 10 bases aligning to TRBD1. V dropped 5 bases and J dropped 2; count of bases not matched to a gene: 6. The CDR3 is made up of 17 amino acids. For the CDR3, the DNA is TGTGCCAGCAGTCAACCGGGACAGGGGACTGGGGCCAACGTCCTGACTTTC. Translated, it gives CASSQPGQGTGANVLTF.

CDR3 in amino acids: CASRGPPRAGGYGYTF. The CDR3, as DNA: TGTGCCAGCAGGGGCCCGCCCCGGGCAGGGGGCTATGGCTACACCTTC. This chain uses TRBV9 with TRBJ1-2, with TRBD1 identical over 7 bases. Germline CDR1 SGDLS, CDR2 YYNGEE. After removal of 5 bases from V and 4 bases from J, the junction contained 14 bases not matched to a gene. There are 16 residues in the CDR3.

This clonotype appeared a few times. The chain carries TRBV29-1 and TRBJ1-2; 9 nucleotides agree with TRBD1. There are 14 residues in the CDR3. Germline-derived CDR1 and CDR2 are SQVTM and ANQGSEA. The J segment lost 1 base and the V segment lost 6 bases, leaving 6 bases of the junction unmatched. CDR3 DNA sequence: TGCAGCGTACGGGACAGGGAGAGTAACTATGGCTACACCTTC. This encodes CSVRDRESNYGYTF.

The J gene is TRBJ1-1, the V gene TRBV19, with 8 bases identical to TRBD1. The CDR3 has 14 amino acids. Germline values: CDR1 LNHDA, CDR2 SQIVND (reference sequence). The V gene end was trimmed by 5 bases and the J gene end by 4 bases; junction bases not matched to a gene: 6. The CDR3 sequence: CASSFRTGRTEAFF. DNA of the CDR3: TGTGCCAGTAGTTTTAGGACAGGGCGCACTGAAGCTTTCTTT.

The chain links TRBV27 to TRBJ2-5; D gene ambiguous. The germline gives CDR1 MNHEY, CDR2 SMNVEV (reference sequence). V was pared by 4 bases and J by 4 bases, with 16 bases between. The CDR3 loop spans 15 amino acids. In DNA form, the CDR3 reads TGTGCCAGCAGTTCCATCGCTCGGTTTGGAGAGACCCAGTACTTC. Protein sequence: CASSSIARFGETQYF.

This clonotype was found a few times. The chain employs TRBV7-9 and TRBJ1-6, with unresolved D. CDR1 SEHNR and CDR2 FQNEAQ come from the germline V gene (reference sequence). The V gene lost 2 bases and the J gene lost 10 bases, with 9 bases spanning the gap. The length of the CDR3 is 13 residues. For the CDR3, the DNA is TGTGCCAGCAGCTTAAGTTCGGGATCACCCCTCCACTTT. Its translation is CASSLSSGSPLHF.

Of note for this clonotype: A read error may produce the germline difference seen at one junction end. V is TRBV12-3 or TRBV12-4 and J is TRBJ1-2; 8 positions match TRBD1. This CDR3 is built from 15 residues. CDR3 bases: TGTGCCGGCAGTCCCGGACAGGGCCCTAACTATGGCTACACCTTC. This translates into CAGSPGQGPNYGYTF.

This clonotype appeared a few times. The J gene is TRBJ2-7, the V gene TRBV2, with TRBD2 matching 11 bases. Trimming removed 4 bases from V and 2 bases from J; junction bases left unmatched: 16. Germline V gene sequence: CDR1 SNHLY, CDR2 FYNNEI. The CDR3 runs to 19 residues. The CDR3 DNA reads TGTGCCAGCAGTGGACTTTTATCTAGCGGGAGGTCGCGAACCTACGAGCAGTACTTC. Its protein is CASSGLLSSGRSRTYEQYF.